This record looks at one T cell receptor beta chain sequence and its context. Germline lookup yields CDR1 KGHDR and CDR2 SFDVKD. V lost 9 bases, J lost 0 bases, and 11 bases lay in between. This CDR3 is built from 13 residues. The assay was immunoSEQ multiplex PCR, and TCRdb's table has in-frame clones only and misses some. This table holds about 350,000 clones, 75% to 90% found once. The treatment is: some 20 received Ad26.COV2.S at low or high dose, single or two shots; roughly 5 received placebo; per-sample allocation not given. Day 63 after the first vaccine or placebo injection was the time point for sampling. At a Boston site, the person donating was an adult of 18-55 years. This entry is derived from a study of Ad26.COV2.S vaccination and SARS-CoV-2 variants.

The clonotype comes from a person aged 18-60 years who received the Ad26.COV2.S COVID-19 vaccine or a placebo. The starting material was peripheral blood, obtained in a trial of Ad26.COV2.S vaccine versus placebo. The rearrangement joins TRBV24-1 to TRBJ2-7, with a possible D match to TRBD2 (5 bases). CDR3 loop: CATQTGDSYEQYF. CDR3 bases: TGTGCCACCCAGACCGGGGACTCCTACGAGCAGTACTTC.